The clone carrying this T cell receptor (beta chain) appeared once. Priming of first-strand cDNA relied on TRAV- and TRBV-specific primers (covering alpha and beta chains). A roughly 19-cycle PCR with a constant-region primer and V-primer adapter amplified TCRs. TCRdb re-called the reads through MiXCR, storing one row per CDR3 protein. The table records around 60,000 distinct CDR3 sequences, about a quarter of them present only once. V dropped 6 bases and J dropped 1; count of bases not matched to a gene: 4. There are 14 residues in the CDR3. The sample originates from a study of low-dose radiotherapy and immunotherapy resistance in tumors. Time point denoted: after trial treatment. Treatment defined: LDRT plus nivolumab, ipilimumab, low-dose cyclophosphamide and aspirin (RACIN trial).

V is TRBV12-3 or TRBV12-4 and J is TRBJ1-1; 8 bases agree with TRBD1. This sequence was found in a male donor with prostate cancer. The material was PBMCs, obtained after low-dose radiotherapy plus immunotherapy. CDR3 coding DNA: TGTGCCAGCAGCCGACAGGGGACGAACACTGAAGCTTTCTTT. It is translated as CASSRQGTNTEAFF.